What follows are 21 T cell receptor beta chains derived from one specimen sequenced in a study of cytomegalovirus exposure and HLA in healthy donors. A multiplex PCR was run with 60 Vbeta primers and 13 Jbeta primers. Method: immunoSEQ multiplex PCR; TCRdb's copy keeps in-frame clones and lacks some. The top ten hold around 2.1% of the sample, which has 100,000 to 150,000 clones, 70% to 80% seen once. Sequenced material: PBMCs. The receptors were gathered from a man over 45 in good health and CMV-seronegative.

The chain recombines TRBV4-1 with TRBJ1-2, with TRBD1 matching over 11 bases. Germline trimming cut 4 bases from V and 6 bases from J; bases unmatched to any gene: 7. The CDR3 sequence is 15 residues long. From germline, CDR1 is MGHRA and CDR2 YSYEKL. The CDR3 here is CASSPRDRGKNGYTF. The DNA for the CDR3 is TGCGCCAGCAGCCCCCGGGACAGGGGGAAGAATGGCTACACCTTC.

The chain has TRBV9 and TRBJ1-1, with D perhaps matching TRBD1 (5 bases). V lost 4 bases and J lost 1, with 11 bases in between. The germline CDR1 and CDR2 sequences are SGDLS and YYNGEE. CDR3 size: 14 residues. This chain's CDR3 is CASSIITGNTEAFF. The CDR3 bases are TGTGCCAGCAGCATAATCACAGGGAACACTGAAGCTTTCTTT.

The J gene is TRBJ2-5, the V gene TRBV5-1; 13 bases are a match to TRBD2. The CDR3 covers 16 residues. Germline lookup yields CDR1 SGHRS and CDR2 YFSETQ. The junction had 8 bases not matched to a gene; V was cut back by 4 bases and J by 5 bases. Written as DNA, the CDR3 is TGCGCCAGCAGCCAGACTAGCGGGGGGCCGAGGGAGACCCAGTACTTC. Its translation is CASSQTSGGPRETQYF.

CDR3 DNA sequence: TGTGCCAGCAGTTCCGAGGGGGAAATAGGGCCCAGTCAGCCCCAGCATTTT. Its protein product is CASSSEGEIGPSQPQHF. The chain uses TRBV28 and TRBJ1-5; possibly TRBD1 for D (6 bases). The CDR3 extends over 17 amino acids. Germline V lookup: CDR1 MDHEN, CDR2 SYDVKM. Trimming pared 4 bases from V and 6 bases from J, leaving 22 bases between.

In its sample, this clone was seen a few times. The V call is TRBV29-1, the J call TRBJ2-2; 7 bases fit TRBD1. The CDR3 has 15 amino acids. CDR1 SQVTM and CDR2 ANQGSEA come from the germline V gene. V trimming: 3 bases; J trimming: 4 bases; junction bases outside the gene matches: 8. CDR3 DNA: TGCAGCGTTGATAGTGCAGGGGGAAGCACCGGGGAGCTGTTTTTT. Translation: CSVDSAGGSTGELFF.

The rearrangement links TRBV5-1 to TRBJ2-1, with D perhaps TRBD1 (5 bases). Trimming stripped 1 base from V and 6 bases from J, with 11 bases between. The CDR3 is 14 amino acids. Germline V gene data show CDR1 as SGHRS and CDR2 as YFSETQ. The CDR3 DNA reads TGCGCCAGCAGCTTGAGGAGCCAGGGCAATGAGCAGTTCTTC. It is translated as CASSLRSQGNEQFF.

This chain uses TRBV7-6 with TRBJ2-3; 12 bases agree with TRBD2. CDR3 size: 18 residues. V gave up 5 bases and J gave up 0 bases; unmatched junction bases: 9. The germline gives CDR1 SGHVS, CDR2 FNYEAQ. The DNA for the CDR3 is TGTGCCAGCAGCCCAATGGCTAGCGGGGGGGGAAGCACAGATACGCAGTATTTT. Translation gives CASSPMASGGGSTDTQYF.

Details on this clone: The same CDR3 is also encoded by other DNA sequences in this sample. This chain links TRBV19 with TRBJ1-5; D gene uncertain. The CDR3 extends over 16 amino acids. Trimming removed 1 base at V and 0 bases at J, with 10 bases between. The germline V gene has CDR1 LNHDA and CDR2 SQIVND (reference sequence). The CDR3, as DNA: TGTGCCAGTAGTATAGTTCCAGATTATAGCAATCAGCCCCAGCATTTT. This encodes CASSIVPDYSNQPQHF. Full variable domain (outside the CDR3, taken from reference TRBV19 and TRBJ1-5): DGGITQSPKYLFRKEGQNVTLSCEQNLNHDAMYWYRQDPGQGLRLIYYSQIVNDFQKGDIAEGYSVSREKKESFPLTVTSAQKNPTAFYLCASSIVPDYSNQPQHFGDGTRLSIL.

The chain carries TRBV5-1 and TRBJ2-3; tentative D call: TRBD2 (6 bases). Germline V CDR1 and CDR2: SGHRS, YFSETQ. Trimming removed 0 bases at V and 1 base at J, with 12 bases between. The CDR3 has 16 amino acids. The CDR3 DNA follows: TGCGCCAGCAGCTTGGAGCCGGGGGAGGGCACAGATACGCAGTATTTT. Its protein is CASSLEPGEGTDTQYF.

This clone was observed once. V and J are TRBV10-3 and TRBJ1-1, with TRBD1 as a possible D gene (5 bases). V lost 6 bases to trimming and J lost 0 bases, with 8 bases between them. This CDR3 contains 13 residues. Germline V lookup: CDR1 ENHRY, CDR2 SYGVKD. In DNA form, the CDR3 reads TGTGCCATCAGGGACATAATGAACACTGAAGCTTTCTTT. Amino acid sequence: CAIRDIMNTEAFF.

This clone was seen more than once but under ten times. This chain links TRBV7-2 with TRBJ1-2; D gene unclear. The germline V and J ends were trimmed by 1 base and 3 bases, with 9 bases remaining between them. The CDR3 runs to 14 residues. Germline CDR1 and CDR2: SGHTA and FQGNSA. CDR3 sequence (DNA): TGTGCCAGCAGCTTAGGAGGGTTTCACTATGGCTACACCTTC. It codes for CASSLGGFHYGYTF.

The gene calls are TRBV2 and TRBJ1-4, with D possibly matching TRBD1 (6 bases). V lost 4 bases to trimming and J lost 8 bases, with 17 bases between them. CDR3 length: 15 amino acids. Germline V gene data show CDR1 as SNHLY and CDR2 as FYNNEI. CDR3 in DNA: TGTGCCAGCAGTGGATCCTGGGGGCTTGAGGAAAAACTGTTTTTT. Amino acid sequence: CASSGSWGLEEKLFF.

V and J are TRBV5-5 and TRBJ1-2; weak D call: TRBD1 (5 bases). CDR3 length equals 16 residues. Germline loops: CDR1 SGHKS, CDR2 YYEKEE (reference sequence). The germline V and J ends were trimmed by 4 bases and 4 bases, with 20 bases remaining between them. Here the CDR3 reads CASSQGVGVPGYGYTF. The CDR3 DNA is TGTGCCAGCAGCCAGGGCGTAGGGGTCCCAGGCTATGGCTACACCTTC.

The chain uses TRBV10-3 and TRBJ1-1, with no clear D. The CDR3 covers 13 residues. The V end was cut by 5 bases, the J end by 6 bases, with 13 bases between. Per the germline V gene, CDR1 is ENHRY and CDR2 is SYGVKD. Written as DNA, the CDR3 is TGTGCCATCAGTCCTGAGAGAGGCGCTGAAGCTTTCTTT. It codes for CAISPERGAEAFF.

The table lists this clone with a count of one. The J gene is TRBJ1-1, the V gene TRBV19; D perhaps matches TRBD1 (6 bases). Per the germline V gene, CDR1 is LNHDA and CDR2 is SQIVND (reference sequence). The CDR3 contains 15 residues. Trimming stripped 1 base from V and 0 bases from J, with 9 bases between. The DNA of the CDR3 is TGTGCCAGTAGTATAGCCAGGACAGTGAACACTGAAGCTTTCTTT. This sequence encodes CASSIARTVNTEAFF.

This chain joins TRBV5-4 and TRBJ2-7, with 8 nucleotides matching TRBD2. This CDR3 contains 16 residues. Per germline, CDR1 SGHNT and CDR2 YYREEE (reference sequence). The junction had 9 bases not matched to a gene; V was cut back by 3 bases and J by 1 base. Here the CDR3 reads CASSSRGGAGSYEQYV. The DNA for the CDR3 is TGTGCCAGCAGCTCCCGGGGGGGCGCGGGGTCCTACGAGCAGTACGTC.

CDR3 coding DNA: TGTGCCAGCAGCACCCGCTCGGGGGGTGCAAATGAAAAACTGTTTTTT. The encoded protein is CASSTRSGGANEKLFF. The chain employs TRBV5-5 and TRBJ1-4; D perhaps matches TRBD1 (5 bases). Trimming took 4 bases from V and 5 from J, leaving 18 bases between them. The CDR3 is 16 residues long. The germline gives CDR1 SGHKS, CDR2 YYEKEE (reference sequence).

The CDR3 is CSALGTGGQPQHF. CDR3 DNA: TGCAGCGCCCTCGGTACCGGGGGTCAGCCCCAGCATTTT. J is TRBJ1-5 and V is TRBV29-1; the D gene is possibly TRBD1 (5 bases). V was trimmed by 7 bases and J by 6 bases, leaving 16 bases between them. There are 13 residues in the CDR3. Germline loops: CDR1 SQVTM, CDR2 ANQGSEA.

The table lists this clone with a few counts. The rearrangement uses TRBV5-1 and TRBJ2-3; 10 positions agree with TRBD2. The CDR3 loop spans 14 amino acids. The germline CDR1 and CDR2 sequences are SGHRS and YFSETQ. V shed 2 bases, J shed 4 bases, and the junction held 1 base outside the gene matches. CDR3 sequence reads: CASSLGTSADTQYF. The CDR3 nucleotides are TGCGCCAGCAGCTTAGGGACTAGCGCAGATACGCAGTATTTT.

This clone was found a few times. The chain employs TRBV4-1 and TRBJ1-6; tentatively, D is TRBD1 (5 bases). The CDR3 loop spans 15 amino acids. Looked up from germline, CDR1 is MGHRA and CDR2 is YSYEKL. Trimming took off 0 bases at V and 10 bases at J, with 13 bases between the two ends. Here the CDR3 DNA reads TGCGCCAGCAGCCAAGATAGGGGAGGTAGGTCACCCCTCCACTTT. It is translated as CASSQDRGGRSPLHF.

J is TRBJ2-2 and V is TRBV5-1, with TRBD1 matching 8 bases. Germline-derived CDR1 and CDR2 are SGHRS and YFSETQ. V was pared by 0 bases and J by 8 bases, with 9 bases of the junction left unmatched. The length of the CDR3 is 16 residues. CDR3 nucleotide sequence: TGCGCCAGCAGCTTGGAGGACAGGGTCCTAACTGGGGAGCTGTTTTTT. Translation: CASSLEDRVLTGELFF.